These 10 T cell receptor beta chains were all obtained from the same sample, sequenced in a study of pediatric ulcerative colitis. During colonoscopy, one to two rectal pinch biopsies were collected. Measured with immunoSEQ multiplex PCR; TCRdb has only the in-frame clones, and not every one. The table includes 17,000 or so clones, less than 80% detected once. The sequenced sample consisted of gut tissue. These receptors originate from a girl aged 10 to 17 with moderate ulcerative colitis.

The rearrangement joins TRBV5-1 to TRBJ1-1; maybe TRBD1 (5 bases). The germline V gene encodes CDR1 SGHRS and CDR2 YFSETQ. This CDR3 is built from 15 residues. Trimming cost V 0 bases and J 1 base, with 10 bases left between them. Written as DNA, the CDR3 is TGCGCCAGCAGCTTGGCCGCAGGGACGAACACTGAAGCTTTCTTT. Its translation is CASSLAAGTNTEAFF.

The CDR3, as DNA: TGCAGCGTTGCGGGGGGCAGGTTCGATGAGCAGTTCTTC. This translates into CSVAGGRFDEQFF. The chain combines TRBV29-1 with TRBJ2-1; the D gene is possibly TRBD2 (7 bases). The CDR3 runs to 13 residues. Germline-derived CDR1 and CDR2 are SQVTM and ANQGSEA. V was trimmed by 4 bases and J by 8 bases, leaving 15 bases between them.

CDR3 nucleotide sequence: TGTGCCAGCAGGACTAGCGGGGGCCCAGATACGCAGTATTTT. Its translation is CASRTSGGPDTQYF. This chain links TRBV6-5 with TRBJ2-3, with 12 bases identical to TRBD2. Germline V gene lookup returns CDR1 MNHEY and CDR2 SVGAGI. V shed 6 bases, J shed 4 bases, and the junction held 2 bases outside the gene matches. CDR3 length: 14 amino acids.

This clone has a handful of counts. The chain uses TRBV5-4 and TRBJ2-7, with 7 bases aligning to TRBD1. The germline gives CDR1 SGHNT, CDR2 YYREEE (reference sequence). The CDR3 extends over 14 amino acids. Trimming removed 4 bases from V and 5 bases from J; junction bases left unmatched: 9. This CDR3 is CASSLRQGRNEQYF. DNA of the CDR3: TGTGCCAGCAGCCTAAGACAGGGTCGGAACGAGCAGTACTTC.

The V call is TRBV27, the J call TRBJ2-7; 11 bases are a match to TRBD2. V lost 5 bases, J lost 1 base, and 4 bases stayed unmatched. This CDR3 is 15 amino acids long. Germline assignment: CDR1 MNHEY and CDR2 SMNVEV (reference sequence). DNA of the CDR3: TGTGCCAGCAGTGACCGGACTAGCGGGTCCTACGAGCAGTACTTC. Its translation: CASSDRTSGSYEQYF.

The rearrangement uses TRBV2 and TRBJ2-3; the D is unclear. Germline V CDR1 and CDR2: SNHLY, FYNNEI. The CDR3 has 14 residues. V was cut by 3 bases and J by 1 base, with 8 bases left in between. CDR3: CASSERTGTDTQYF. The CDR3 DNA reads TGTGCCAGCAGTGAGCGGACCGGCACAGATACGCAGTATTTT.

This clone has a single count. CDR3 in amino acids: CATSRDWGIEADTQYF. DNA of the CDR3: TGTGCCACCAGCAGAGATTGGGGAATTGAAGCAGATACGCAGTATTTT. The chain has TRBV15 and TRBJ2-3, with D unclear. The V and J ends lost 0 bases and 4 bases respectively, with 14 bases between them. CDR1 LNHNV and CDR2 YYDKDF come from the germline V gene (reference sequence). The CDR3 consists of 16 residues.

As for this clone: Germline is not matched at one junction end, which may reflect a read error. The CDR3 sequence: CASGPLQRF. The CDR3 DNA reads TGTGCTAGTGGCCCCTTACAACGCTTC. The chain couples TRBV12-5 to TRBJ2-7; D unresolved. Per the germline V gene, CDR1 is LGHNT and CDR2 is FRNRAP. This CDR3 is 9 amino acids long. Full variable domain (remainder filled in from reference TRBV12-5 and TRBJ2-7): DARVTQTPRHKVTEMGQEVTMRCQPILGHNTVFWYRQTMMQGLELLAYFRNRAPLDDSGMPKDRFSAEMPDATLATLKIQPSEPRDSAVYFCASGPLQRFGPGTRLTVT.

The chain joins TRBV6-5 to TRBJ1-2; no clear D. Deletions cut 0 bases from V and 6 bases from J, with 5 bases between. CDR1 and CDR2 from the germline V gene are MNHEY and SVGAGI. The CDR3 contains 12 residues. Here the CDR3 reads CASSYSQDGYTF. For the CDR3, the DNA is TGTGCCAGCAGTTACTCGCAGGATGGCTACACCTTC.

The genes are TRBV6-5 and TRBJ2-2, with D perhaps matching TRBD2 (5 bases). V lost 8 bases to trimming and J lost 4 bases, with 14 bases between them. Per germline, CDR1 MNHEY and CDR2 SVGAGI. The CDR3 runs 14 residues. In DNA form, the CDR3 reads TGTGCCAGCGTCCAGCGAGGAGGCACCGGGGAGCTGTTTTTT. Its protein is CASVQRGGTGELFF.